This T cell receptor beta chain was obtained from a study of blood T cell repertoires in COVID-19. Germline V gives CDR1 SGHKS, CDR2 YYEKEE (reference sequence). This CDR3 spans 14 amino acids. V was trimmed by 7 bases and J by 3 bases, leaving 17 bases between them. Some clones are missing from TCRdb's copy, which holds only in-frame ones; the method was immunoSEQ multiplex PCR. The sample contains 200,000 to 250,000 clones, about four fifths of which appear only once. The chain recombines TRBV5-5 with TRBJ2-7; the D gene is possibly TRBD1 (6 bases). Sequenced sample: peripheral blood. The receptor's source is a man aged 30 to 39 who had recovered from COVID-19. Here the CDR3 reads CASRVAGEFYEQYF. The CDR3 region has the DNA TGTGCCAGCCGCGTTGCAGGGGAATTCTACGAGCAGTACTTC.